What follows is one T cell receptor beta chain and its context. Which antigen it targets is not known. No much larger clone is present one base from it, and per-base qualities are unavailable. The immunoSEQ Assay, a bias-controlled multiplex PCR, was used to amplify TCRbeta CDR3 regions from genomic DNA. The study's own analysis went as follows. Nucleated cell counts per sample were estimated from amplification of reference gene primers within the assay. Sequence reads were collapsed and filtered to measure the absolute abundance of every unique TCRbeta CDR3 rearrangement. For each sample, productive Simpson clonality was calculated as the square root of Simpson's diversity index across productive rearrangements. Not all clones reach the TCRdb copy of this immuneACCESS table, which keeps in-frame sequences only. Checked studies attribute under half of the gap to unresolved V genes and leave the rest unexplained. V and J calls and clone size are those listed in that table; D and trimming were worked out from the DNA. For this sample there are roughly 320,000 clones; 86% appear just once. The ten largest clones take up around 4% of the sample.

The data derive from a study of blood T cell repertoires in COVID-19 (dated by TCRdb to the early 2020s). Concerning the study at large: Samples from collaborators originated in the United States, Italy and Spain and spanned both the acute and convalescent phases of COVID-19. The repertoires were released in a freely available public database intended as a resource for research on the immune response to SARS-CoV-2. The dataset comprised deeply sampled blood TCRbeta repertoires from subjects exposed to, actively infected with, or recovered from COVID-19. Where available, HLA class I and class II types were obtained from metadata supplied by the sample provider rather than from assay-based typing. The samples were drawn from two sources: the first 160 participants of the ongoing ImmuneRACE study, and some 1,300 subjects contributed by 6 global collaborators. The prospective study material was composed of cDNA or gDNA derived from T cells, B-cell-depleted T cells, or PBMCs. Sample metadata almost always included a de-identified subject ID, COVID-19 status, age in years and sex. Summary of the overall study and its limitations: Clinical and demographic metadata were provided uncurated, with the amount varying by source and participant.

Enrolling through a virtual design, the prospective study's participants ranged in age from roughly 18 to 90 years and lived across 20 to 25 United States geographic areas. To assign participants to cohorts, the prospective study relied on clinical history that participants themselves reported in a screening survey and a study questionnaire. ImmuneRACE Cohort 3 recovered participants were defined by two consecutive negative NP/OP PCR tests, healthcare professional clearance, or symptom resolution. Mobile phlebotomists in the prospective study collected whole blood, serum and a nasopharyngeal or oropharyngeal swab from every participant. Over an approximately 2-month period, participants in the prospective study had the option of providing additional blood draws and questionnaires. Blood samples from the prospective study were shipped frozen or at room temperature prior to DNA extraction. CDR1 is given as LGHNA and CDR2 as YNFKEQ, both from the germline V gene. The V end loses 5 bases and the J end loses 0 bases, and a stretch of 19 bases separates them. The CDR3 holds 17 amino acids from the cysteine to the phenylalanine. Here the CDR3 DNA is all that survives: 51 bases in frame from base 1.

Rearrangement joined TRBV4-2 to TRBJ1-1; TRBD1 might be the D gene, on 6 matching bases. The TCR was taken from a man aged 25-45 years who had recovered from COVID-19. Sequenced input: PBMCs or T cells enriched from blood (not recorded which). The CDR3 loop reads CASSSSTGYHMNTEAFF. Here is the DNA: TGTGCCAGCAGCTCCTCTACAGGGTACCACATGAACACTGAAGCTTTCTTT.